This T cell receptor (beta chain) is drawn from a study of T cells in Graves' hyperthyroidism and ophthalmopathy. The V segment lost 5 bases and the J segment 4 bases; nucleotides outside the gene matches: 10. This CDR3 has 17 residues. Amplification of TCR beta CDR3 regions used RNA as the template. With the HTBI primer set, the TCR CDR3 went through a first round of RT-PCR. TCRdb itself ran the multiplex PCR reads through MiXCR, one entry per CDR3 protein. The sample lists under 750,000 distinct CDR3 sequences, around 20% occurring once. Sequencing used blood. This clonotype was sampled from a woman aged 45-59 years with Graves' hyperthyroidism that later progressed to Graves' ophthalmopathy. This chain joins TRBV12-3 or TRBV12-4 and TRBJ1-4; 10 bases are a match to TRBD1. The CDR3 sequence is CASSTGQGKGVNEKLFF. The CDR3, as DNA: TGTGCCAGCAGTACGGGACAGGGGAAGGGGGTTAATGAAAAACTGTTTTTT.